This T cell receptor (beta chain) was sequenced for a study of identical twins. One entry per CDR3 protein results from TCRdb running MiXCR on the 5' RACE reads. The table has fewer than 800,000 distinct CDR3 sequences, just over 7% seen once. In this sample, this clonotype turned up a few times. The data also belong to a second study, concerning yellow fever vaccine responses in identical twins.

Sequencing was done on a sample of PBMCs. The sequence was collected from a young woman in good health.

The DNA of the CDR3 is TGTGCCAGCAGCGCCTTGTGGGGGGCGCGAGAGCAGTACGTC. The encoded protein is CASSALWGAREQYV. V gene TRBV7-6 combines with J gene TRBJ2-7; D may correspond to TRBD1 or TRBD2 (6 bases each). Germline CDR1 SGHVS, CDR2 FNYEAQ. CDR3 size: 14 residues. The germline V and J ends were trimmed by 5 bases and 7 bases, with 18 bases remaining between them.